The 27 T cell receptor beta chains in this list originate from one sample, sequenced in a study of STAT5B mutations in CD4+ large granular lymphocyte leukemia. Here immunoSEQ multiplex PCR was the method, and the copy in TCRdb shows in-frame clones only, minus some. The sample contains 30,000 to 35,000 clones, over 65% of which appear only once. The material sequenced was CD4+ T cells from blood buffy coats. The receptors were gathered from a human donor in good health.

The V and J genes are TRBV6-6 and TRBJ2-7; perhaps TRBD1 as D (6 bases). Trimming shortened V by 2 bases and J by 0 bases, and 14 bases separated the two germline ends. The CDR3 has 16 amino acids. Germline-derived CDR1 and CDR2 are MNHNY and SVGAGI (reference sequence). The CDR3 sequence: CASSYPDTGSSYEQYF. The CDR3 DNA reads TGTGCCAGCAGTTACCCTGATACAGGGAGCTCCTACGAGCAGTACTTC.

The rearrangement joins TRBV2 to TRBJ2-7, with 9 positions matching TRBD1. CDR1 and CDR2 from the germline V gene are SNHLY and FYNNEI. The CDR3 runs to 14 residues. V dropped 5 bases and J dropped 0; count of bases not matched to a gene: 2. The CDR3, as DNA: TGTGCCAGCAGTAGGACAGGGGCCTCCTACGAGCAGTACTTC. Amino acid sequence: CASSRTGASYEQYF.

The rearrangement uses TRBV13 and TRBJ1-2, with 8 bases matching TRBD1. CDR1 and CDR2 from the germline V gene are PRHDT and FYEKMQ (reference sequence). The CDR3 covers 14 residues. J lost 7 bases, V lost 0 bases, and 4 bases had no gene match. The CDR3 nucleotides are TGTGCCAGCAGCTTAGGAGACAGGGGTTTTGGCTACACCTTC. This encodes CASSLGDRGFGYTF.

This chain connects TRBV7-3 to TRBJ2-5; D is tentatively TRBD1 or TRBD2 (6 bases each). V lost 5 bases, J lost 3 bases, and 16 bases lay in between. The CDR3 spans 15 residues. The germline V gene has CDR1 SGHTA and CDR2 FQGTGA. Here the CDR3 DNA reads TGTGCCAGCAGCAGAAGAGGGGGGATGGAAGAGACCCAGTACTTC. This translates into CASSRRGGMEETQYF.

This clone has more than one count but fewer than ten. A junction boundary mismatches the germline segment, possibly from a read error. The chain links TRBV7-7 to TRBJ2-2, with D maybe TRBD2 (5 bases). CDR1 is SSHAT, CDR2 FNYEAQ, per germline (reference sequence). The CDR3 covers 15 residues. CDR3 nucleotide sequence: TGTGCTAGCAGCCCGAGAGCGGAGAACACCGGGGAGCTGTTTTTT. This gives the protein CASSPRAENTGELFF.

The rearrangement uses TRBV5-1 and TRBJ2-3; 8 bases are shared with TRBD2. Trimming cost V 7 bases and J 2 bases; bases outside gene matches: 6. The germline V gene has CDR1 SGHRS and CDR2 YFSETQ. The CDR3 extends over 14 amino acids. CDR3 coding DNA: TGCGCCAGCCAAAGCGGGAGTGTCACAGATACGCAGTATTTT. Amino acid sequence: CASQSGSVTDTQYF.

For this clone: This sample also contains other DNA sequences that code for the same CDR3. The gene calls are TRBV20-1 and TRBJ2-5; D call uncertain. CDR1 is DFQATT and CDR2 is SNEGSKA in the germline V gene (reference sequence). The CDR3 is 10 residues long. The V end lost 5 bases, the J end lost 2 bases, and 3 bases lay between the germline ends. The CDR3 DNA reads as TGCAGTGCTGCACAAGAGACCCAGTACTTC. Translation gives CSAAQETQYF.

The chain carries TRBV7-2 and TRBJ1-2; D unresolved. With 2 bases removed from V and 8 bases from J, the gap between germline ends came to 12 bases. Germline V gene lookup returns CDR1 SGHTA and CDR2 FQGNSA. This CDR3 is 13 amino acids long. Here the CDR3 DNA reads TGTGCCAGCAGCTTAAATCTTCCGAACGGCTACACCTTC. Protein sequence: CASSLNLPNGYTF.

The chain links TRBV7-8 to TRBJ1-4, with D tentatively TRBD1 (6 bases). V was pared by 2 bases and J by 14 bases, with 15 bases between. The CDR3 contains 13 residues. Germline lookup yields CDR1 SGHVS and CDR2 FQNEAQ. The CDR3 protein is CASSLPKDSILFF. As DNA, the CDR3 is TGTGCCAGCAGCTTACCTAAGGACAGTATCCTGTTTTTT.

CDR3: CASNEGGADEKLFF. The DNA of the CDR3 is TGTGCCAGCAACGAAGGGGGGGCTGATGAAAAACTGTTTTTT. The chain recombines TRBV6-1 with TRBJ1-4, with TRBD1 as a possible D gene (6 bases). Germline CDR1 MNHNS, CDR2 SASEGT. This CDR3 has 14 residues. With 7 bases removed from V and 6 bases from J, the gap between germline ends came to 15 bases.

The CDR3 loop is CASSPTGAGANVLTF. In DNA form, the CDR3 reads TGTGCCAGCAGCCCTACAGGGGCTGGGGCCAACGTCCTGACTTTC. The chain links TRBV9 to TRBJ2-6; 7 nucleotides line up with TRBD1. Germline loops: CDR1 SGDLS, CDR2 YYNGEE. Trimming at V came to 4 bases and at J to 2 bases, leaving 3 bases not matched to a gene. CDR3 length: 15 residues.

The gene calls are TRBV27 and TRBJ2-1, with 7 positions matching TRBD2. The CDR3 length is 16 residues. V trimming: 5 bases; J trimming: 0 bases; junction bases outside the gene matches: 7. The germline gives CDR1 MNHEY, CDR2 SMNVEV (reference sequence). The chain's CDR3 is CASSPFGGSSYNEQFF. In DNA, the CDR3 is TGTGCCAGCAGTCCCTTCGGCGGGAGCTCCTACAATGAGCAGTTCTTC.

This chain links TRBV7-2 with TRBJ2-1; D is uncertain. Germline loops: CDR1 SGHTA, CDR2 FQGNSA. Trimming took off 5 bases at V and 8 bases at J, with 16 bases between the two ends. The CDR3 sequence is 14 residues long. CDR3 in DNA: TGTGCCAGCAGCCCAAGCTGGACCCAGGATGAGCAGTTCTTC. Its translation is CASSPSWTQDEQFF.

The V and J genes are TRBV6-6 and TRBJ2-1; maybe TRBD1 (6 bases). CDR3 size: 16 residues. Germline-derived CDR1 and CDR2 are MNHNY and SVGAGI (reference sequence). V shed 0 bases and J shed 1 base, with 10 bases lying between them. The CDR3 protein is CASSYSGARSYNEQFF. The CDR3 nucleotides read TGTGCCAGCAGTTACTCGGGGGCGAGATCCTACAATGAGCAGTTCTTC.

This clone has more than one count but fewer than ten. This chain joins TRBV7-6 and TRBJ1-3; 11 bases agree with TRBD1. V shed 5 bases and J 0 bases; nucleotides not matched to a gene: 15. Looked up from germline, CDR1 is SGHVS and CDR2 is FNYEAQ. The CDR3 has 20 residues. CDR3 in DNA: TGTGCCAGCAGCCCACGGACAGGGGGCACTACTCTCCTCTCTGGAAACACCATATATTTT. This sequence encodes CASSPRTGGTTLLSGNTIYF.

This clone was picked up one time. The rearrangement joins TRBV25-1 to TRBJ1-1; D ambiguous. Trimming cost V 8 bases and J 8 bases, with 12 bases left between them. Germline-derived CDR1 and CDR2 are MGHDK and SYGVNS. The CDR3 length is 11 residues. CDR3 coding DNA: TGTGCCAGCTCTAACAAAAACGAAGCTTTCTTT. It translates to CASSNKNEAFF.

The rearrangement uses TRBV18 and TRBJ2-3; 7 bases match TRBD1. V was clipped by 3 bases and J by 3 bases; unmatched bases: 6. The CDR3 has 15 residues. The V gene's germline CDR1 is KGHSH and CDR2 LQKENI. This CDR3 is CASSPGTAQTDTQYF. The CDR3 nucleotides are TGTGCCAGCTCACCCGGGACAGCCCAGACAGATACGCAGTATTTT.

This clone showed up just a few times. Here the CDR3 reads CASSFGSTNYGYTF. CDR3 nucleotides: TGTGCCAGCAGCTTCGGCAGTACTAACTATGGCTACACCTTC. The chain recombines TRBV7-2 with TRBJ1-2; D not resolved. Trimming stripped 3 bases from V and 0 bases from J, with 8 bases between. Looked up from germline, CDR1 is SGHTA and CDR2 is FQGNSA. The CDR3 has 14 residues. Full variable domain (outside the CDR3, taken from reference TRBV7-2 and TRBJ1-2): GAGVSQSPSNKVTEKGKDVELRCDPISGHTALYWYRQSLGQGLEFLIYFQGNSAPDKSGLPSDRFSAERTGGSVSTLTIQRTQQEDSAVYLCASSFGSTNYGYTFGSGTRLTVV.

For the CDR3, the DNA is TGTGCCAGCAGTATCGGACCCCAGCTGAGCTCCTATAATTCACCCCTCCACTTT. The encoded protein is CASSIGPQLSSYNSPLHF. The V gene is TRBV27, the J gene TRBJ1-6; D remains unclear. Germline V CDR1 and CDR2: MNHEY, SMNVEV (reference sequence). Trimming took 5 bases from V and 0 from J, leaving 17 bases between them. The CDR3 extends over 18 amino acids.

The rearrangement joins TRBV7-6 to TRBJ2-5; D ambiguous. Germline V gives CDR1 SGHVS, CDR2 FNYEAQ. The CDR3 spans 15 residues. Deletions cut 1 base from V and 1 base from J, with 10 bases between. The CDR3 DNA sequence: TGTGCCAGCAGCTTAGGCCAGCAGACCCAAGAGACCCAGTACTTC. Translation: CASSLGQQTQETQYF.

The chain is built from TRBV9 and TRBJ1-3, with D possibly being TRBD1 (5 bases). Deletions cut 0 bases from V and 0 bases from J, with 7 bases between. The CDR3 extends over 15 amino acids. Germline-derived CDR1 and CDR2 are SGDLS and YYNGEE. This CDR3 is CASSVGQNSGNTIYF. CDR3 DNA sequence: TGTGCCAGCAGCGTAGGACAGAACTCTGGAAACACCATATATTTT.

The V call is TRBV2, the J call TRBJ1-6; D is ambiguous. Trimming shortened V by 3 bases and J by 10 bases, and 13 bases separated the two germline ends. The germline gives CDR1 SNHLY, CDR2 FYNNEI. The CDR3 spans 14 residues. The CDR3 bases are TGTGCCAGCAGTGACTCACGGGGTGGGTCACCCCTCCACTTT. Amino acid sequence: CASSDSRGGSPLHF.

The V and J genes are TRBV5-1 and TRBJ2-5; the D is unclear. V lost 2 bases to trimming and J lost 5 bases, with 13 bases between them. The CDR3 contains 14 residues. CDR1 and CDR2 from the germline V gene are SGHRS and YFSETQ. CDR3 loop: CASSFERPGETQYF. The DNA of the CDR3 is TGCGCCAGCAGCTTTGAGAGGCCCGGGGAGACCCAGTACTTC.

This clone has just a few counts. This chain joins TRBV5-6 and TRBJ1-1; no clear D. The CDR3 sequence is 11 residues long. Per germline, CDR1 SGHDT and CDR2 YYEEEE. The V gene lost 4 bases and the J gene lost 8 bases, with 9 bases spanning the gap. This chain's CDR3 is CASSISGEAFF. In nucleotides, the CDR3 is TGTGCCAGCAGCATCTCGGGGGAAGCTTTCTTT.

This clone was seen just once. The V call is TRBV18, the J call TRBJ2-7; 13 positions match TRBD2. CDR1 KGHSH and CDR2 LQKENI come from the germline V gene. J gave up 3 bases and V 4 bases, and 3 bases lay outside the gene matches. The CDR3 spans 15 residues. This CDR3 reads CASSHGLAGVYEQYF. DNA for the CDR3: TGTGCCAGCTCACACGGACTAGCGGGGGTCTACGAGCAGTACTTC.

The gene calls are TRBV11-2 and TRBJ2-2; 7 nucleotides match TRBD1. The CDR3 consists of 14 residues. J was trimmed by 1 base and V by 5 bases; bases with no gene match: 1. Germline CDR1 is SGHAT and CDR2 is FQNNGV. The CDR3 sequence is CASSRDRNTGELFF. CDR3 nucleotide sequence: TGTGCCAGCAGCCGGGACAGGAACACCGGGGAGCTGTTTTTT.

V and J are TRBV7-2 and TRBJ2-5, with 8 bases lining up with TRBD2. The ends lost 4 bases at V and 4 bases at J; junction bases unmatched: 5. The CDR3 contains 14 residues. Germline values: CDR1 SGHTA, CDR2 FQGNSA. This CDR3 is CASSSSGGRETQYF. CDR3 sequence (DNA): TGTGCCAGCAGCTCCTCGGGGGGGCGAGAGACCCAGTACTTC.